This TCR beta chain was observed in a study of blood T cell repertoires in COVID-19. The overall study: From the United States, Italy and Spain came samples of acute and convalescent COVID-19. PBMCs, B-cell-depleted T cells, or T cells provided the cDNA or gDNA that made up the material.

The CDR3 contains 15 residues. With 4 bases clipped from V and 2 bases from J, the junction kept 4 bases outside the gene matches. Per germline, CDR1 SEHNR and CDR2 FQNEAQ (reference sequence). Under the authors' procedure: Amplification of reference gene primers was used by the study to estimate nucleated cell counts. Repertoires were generated with immunoSEQ multiplex PCR, while TCRdb's copy carries only in-frame clones and drops some. V, J and clone size were drawn from that table, and D and trimming were deduced from the DNA. The sample yields over 200,000 clones, roughly 89% seen once. The sequence was collected from a man aged 55-75 years who had recovered from COVID-19. J is TRBJ2-3 and V is TRBV7-9; 9 bases are shared with TRBD1. Sequencing input: peripheral blood. CDR3 sequence (DNA): TGTGCCAGCAGCTCGGGACAGGGAGTCACAGATACGCAGTATTTT. This gives the protein CASSSGQGVTDTQYF. Full variable domain (remainder filled in from reference TRBV7-9 and TRBJ2-3): DTGVSQNPRHKITKRGQNVTFRCDPISEHNRLYWYRQTLGQGPEFLTYFQNEAQLEKSRLLSDRFSAERPKGSFSTLEIQRTEQGDSAMYLCASSSGQGVTDTQYFGPGTRLTVL.